The 30 T cell receptor beta chains below all came from one sample that was sequenced in a study of cytomegalovirus exposure and HLA in healthy donors. Both 60 Vbeta primers and 13 Jbeta primers went into the PCR. Here immunoSEQ multiplex PCR was the method, and the copy in TCRdb shows in-frame clones only, minus some. The sample lists roughly 180,000 clones; approximately 78% were seen once. The specimen was PBMCs. These receptors were obtained from a woman younger than 35 in good health and CMV-seronegative.

This clone has a single count. The chain links TRBV7-3 to TRBJ2-1; D is uncertain. Germline CDR1 reads SGHTA; CDR2 reads FQGTGA. The CDR3 extends over 15 amino acids. Trimming removed 3 bases from V and 0 bases from J, with 9 bases in between. CDR3 loop: CASSLMAASYNEQFF. The DNA of the CDR3 is TGTGCCAGCAGCTTGATGGCTGCCTCCTACAATGAGCAGTTCTTC.

CDR3 sequence: CASSRGGRPGYTF. DNA of the CDR3: TGTGCCAGCAGCCGCGGGGGGCGCCCTGGCTACACCTTC. The chain joins TRBV28 to TRBJ1-2; possibly TRBD1 for D (6 bases). V was trimmed by 6 bases and J by 7 bases, leaving 15 bases between them. This CDR3 contains 13 residues. The V gene's germline CDR1 is MDHEN and CDR2 SYDVKM.

This clone came up once. The chain joins TRBV6-1 to TRBJ1-3; D gene unclear. Germline V gene data show CDR1 as MNHNS and CDR2 as SASEGT. Trimming left V 3 bases short and J 0 bases short, with 12 bases between. This CDR3 spans 16 amino acids. For the CDR3, the DNA is TGTGCCAGCAGTGATGGAGGTCTTGCCTCTGGAAACACCATATATTTT. It specifies CASSDGGLASGNTIYF.

The rearrangement uses TRBV28 and TRBJ2-1; possibly TRBD2 for D (5 bases). CDR3 length: 15 amino acids. CDR1 is MDHEN, CDR2 SYDVKM, per germline. V lost 2 bases and J lost 8, with 16 bases in between. This CDR3 reads CASSLVQGSQDEQFF. The CDR3 nucleotides are TGTGCCAGCAGTTTAGTACAAGGGAGCCAGGATGAGCAGTTCTTC.

The chain carries TRBV5-1 and TRBJ2-1, with a tentative D call TRBD2 (6 bases). The CDR3 sequence is 13 residues long. Germline loops: CDR1 SGHRS, CDR2 YFSETQ. Trimming stripped 7 bases from V and 6 bases from J, with 14 bases between. CDR3 in amino acids: CASLRDLGNEQFF. CDR3 bases: TGCGCCAGCTTGCGGGACCTAGGCAATGAGCAGTTCTTC.

The chain employs TRBV6-6 and TRBJ2-7, with 8 positions matching TRBD1. V lost 6 bases and J lost 4; bases outside the gene matches: 5. CDR1 is MNHNY, CDR2 SVGAGI, per germline (reference sequence). The CDR3 covers 13 residues. CDR3 amino acids: CASSHGQGYEQYF. CDR3 DNA sequence: TGTGCCAGCAGCCATGGACAGGGTTACGAGCAGTACTTC.

This chain connects TRBV19 to TRBJ1-1; D is unclear. The ends were cut back, 3 bases at V and 3 bases at J, with 14 bases in the middle. Germline lookup yields CDR1 LNHDA and CDR2 SQIVND (reference sequence). The CDR3 sequence is 15 residues long. CDR3: CASSMRQEEDTEAFF. The CDR3, as DNA: TGTGCCAGTAGTATGCGTCAGGAAGAAGACACTGAAGCTTTCTTT.

The chain has TRBV5-1 and TRBJ2-5, with TRBD2 matching over 13 bases. The CDR3 extends over 17 amino acids. Losses at the gene ends were 1 base for V and 5 bases for J; bases not matched to a gene: 8. The V gene's germline CDR1 is SGHRS and CDR2 YFSETQ. The CDR3 spells CASSLLLAGGVSETQYF. In nucleotides, the CDR3 is TGCGCCAGCAGCTTGTTACTAGCGGGAGGGGTGAGTGAGACCCAGTACTTC.

V usage is TRBV5-1 and J usage is TRBJ2-7; 7 bases align to TRBD1. The trim removed 4 bases at V and 6 bases at J, leaving 10 bases unmatched. CDR3 length: 14 residues. Germline V gene lookup returns CDR1 SGHRS and CDR2 YFSETQ. Written as DNA, the CDR3 is TGCGCCAGCAGCGAGACAGGGCCTGCTGGCGAGCAGTACTTC. As protein: CASSETGPAGEQYF. Looking up the rest from reference TRBV5-1 and TRBJ2-7 gives the full variable domain: KAGVTQTPRYLIKTRGQQVTLSCSPISGHRSVSWYQQTPGQGLQFLFEYFSETQRNKGNFPGRFSGRQFSNSRSEMNVSTLELGDSALYLCASSETGPAGEQYFGPGTRLTVT.

V usage is TRBV19 and J usage is TRBJ1-1, with D perhaps matching TRBD1 (6 bases). CDR1 and CDR2 from the germline V gene are LNHDA and SQIVND (reference sequence). The CDR3 runs to 14 residues. Trimming stripped 7 bases from V and 2 bases from J, with 14 bases between. The CDR3 bases are TGTGCCAGTACCAAATCAGGGGACAACACTGAAGCTTTCTTT. Residues: CASTKSGDNTEAFF.

V usage is TRBV28 and J usage is TRBJ2-3; 10 bases map to TRBD1. V was clipped by 9 bases and J by 4 bases; unmatched bases: 10. The CDR3 runs to 15 residues. Germline-derived CDR1 and CDR2 are MDHEN and SYDVKM. The CDR3 loop reads CASTPGTGEADTQYF. CDR3 bases: TGTGCCAGTACCCCGGGGACAGGGGAGGCAGATACGCAGTATTTT.

The chain is built from TRBV10-3 and TRBJ2-1; possible D gene TRBD2, 6 bases. The CDR3 contains 18 residues. Per the germline V gene, CDR1 is ENHRY and CDR2 is SYGVKD. Between the trimmed V and J ends, which lost 0 bases and 0 bases, there was a span of 15 bases. Written as DNA, the CDR3 is TGTGCCATCAGTGAGTCGAGGGGTAGCGGCAGCTCCTACAATGAGCAGTTCTTC. Translated: CAISESRGSGSSYNEQFF.

The chain joins TRBV5-8 to TRBJ2-3; no reliable D call. CDR1 and CDR2 from the germline V gene are SGHTS and YDEGEE. Trimming pared 0 bases from V and 10 bases from J, leaving 3 bases between. The CDR3 runs to 10 residues. CDR3 DNA sequence: TGTGCCAGCAGCTTGGGCGCGCAGTATTTT. Translation: CASSLGAQYF. The variable domain in full, with the rest retrieved from reference TRBV5-8 and TRBJ2-3, is EAGVTQSPTHLIKTRGQQATLRCSPISGHTSVYWYQQALGLGLQFLLWYDEGEERNRGNFPPRFSGRQFPNYSSELNVNALELEDSALYLCASSLGAQYFGPGTRLTVL.

In regard to this clone: The junction differs from germline at one of its ends, possibly a read error. V is TRBV7-9 and J is TRBJ2-3, with D perhaps matching TRBD2 (5 bases). CDR3 length: 14 residues. Germline loops: CDR1 SEHNR, CDR2 FQNEAQ (reference sequence). The CDR3 spells CSSSLGTGTDTQYF. The CDR3 DNA reads TGTTCCAGCAGCTTAGGCACGGGGACAGATACGCAGTATTTT.

The chain carries TRBV13 and TRBJ1-2; maybe TRBD1 (6 bases). Germline V gene sequence: CDR1 PRHDT, CDR2 FYEKMQ (reference sequence). The CDR3 contains 13 residues. The V gene lost 5 bases and the J gene lost 9 bases, with 16 bases spanning the gap. The CDR3 DNA is TGTGCCAGCAGCACAGGGCGAGTGGGAAGCTACACCTTC. The encoded protein is CASSTGRVGSYTF.

This chain joins TRBV27 and TRBJ2-7; 11 bases agree with TRBD1. The V gene's germline CDR1 is MNHEY and CDR2 SMNVEV (reference sequence). V gave up 2 bases and J gave up 0 bases; unmatched junction bases: 3. The CDR3 covers 16 residues. CDR3 region: CASSLTGTGGSYEQYF. CDR3 in DNA: TGTGCCAGCAGTTTAACAGGGACAGGGGGCTCCTACGAGCAGTACTTC.

The CDR3 coding sequence is TGCGCCAGCAGCTTGGCCGCTGACAGGGGAACAGATACGCAGTATTTT. This codes for CASSLAADRGTDTQYF. The chain combines TRBV5-1 with TRBJ2-3, with TRBD1 identical over 8 bases. The V segment lost 0 bases and the J segment 3 bases; nucleotides outside the gene matches: 6. This CDR3 is built from 16 residues. Germline V lookup: CDR1 SGHRS, CDR2 YFSETQ.

The chain combines TRBV5-4 with TRBJ2-5; 7 bases are shared with TRBD1. The J call may be mistaken, given a closer DNA end match to TRBJ2-7. CDR3 length: 13 residues. The V gene's germline CDR1 is SGHNT and CDR2 YYREEE (reference sequence). The DNA for the CDR3 is TGTGCCAGCAACCGACAGGGTTCCTACGAGCAGTACTTC. Its protein product is CASNRQGSYEQYF.

This chain uses TRBV4-1 with TRBJ2-7, with D tentatively TRBD1 (5 bases). The CDR3 is 12 amino acids. Germline-derived CDR1 and CDR2 are MGHRA and YSYEKL. V shed 3 bases and J shed 6 bases, with 9 bases lying between them. The CDR3 reads CASSQTDSEQYF. The CDR3 DNA follows: TGCGCCAGCAGCCAGACAGATAGCGAGCAGTACTTC.

CDR3 loop: CASSDLALAASYEQYF. DNA of the CDR3: TGTGCCAGCAGTGATTTAGCACTAGCGGCTTCCTACGAGCAGTACTTC. V and J are TRBV2 and TRBJ2-7, with 8 bases identical to TRBD2. Germline V gene sequence: CDR1 SNHLY, CDR2 FYNNEI. The CDR3 extends over 16 amino acids. The V segment lost 3 bases and the J segment 1 base; nucleotides outside the gene matches: 8.

The chain uses TRBV11-2 and TRBJ2-3, with TRBD1 matching over 7 bases. V lost 5 bases to trimming and J lost 0 bases; unmatched junction nucleotides: 5. Germline CDR1 is SGHAT and CDR2 is FQNNGV. The CDR3 runs 15 residues. CDR3 sequence reads: CASSRDSPSTDTQYF. In DNA form, the CDR3 reads TGTGCCAGCAGCCGGGACAGTCCTAGCACAGATACGCAGTATTTT.

The chain carries TRBV10-3 and TRBJ2-1; no definite D call. Deletions cut 4 bases from V and 5 bases from J, with 12 bases between. This CDR3 spans 14 amino acids. Germline CDR1 reads ENHRY; CDR2 reads SYGVKD. In DNA form, the CDR3 reads TGTGCCATCAGTGTTTCCCGACAAGACAATGAGCAGTTCTTC. Translation gives CAISVSRQDNEQFF.

The V gene is TRBV10-3, the J gene TRBJ1-2; D is uncertain. CDR3 length: 16 residues. CDR1 and CDR2 (germline): ENHRY, SYGVKD. The V end lost 2 bases, the J end lost 3 bases, and 16 bases lay between the germline ends. The DNA of the CDR3 is TGTGCCATCAGTGAGGACCCAACAAACTACTACTATGGCTACACCTTC. The encoded protein is CAISEDPTNYYYGYTF.

This clone was counted only a few times. V and J are TRBV25-1 and TRBJ2-5, with a weak D call TRBD1 (6 bases). The V end lost 4 bases, the J end lost 5 bases, and 14 bases lay between the germline ends. Germline V gene lookup returns CDR1 MGHDK and CDR2 SYGVNS. This CDR3 is built from 14 residues. This chain's CDR3 is CASSAGQPGETQYF. In DNA, the CDR3 is TGTGCCAGCAGTGCAGGACAGCCAGGGGAGACCCAGTACTTC.

V gene TRBV11-3 combines with J gene TRBJ2-7; D is unresolved. Germline V gene sequence: CDR1 SGHNT, CDR2 YENEEA. V was clipped by 6 bases and J by 6 bases, with 12 bases between them. The CDR3 extends over 12 amino acids. The CDR3 sequence is CASSPKLGEQYF. Here the CDR3 DNA reads TGTGCCAGCAGTCCGAAGCTTGGCGAGCAGTACTTC.

The V call is TRBV5-1, the J call TRBJ2-5, with 7 bases fitting TRBD1. After removal of 1 base from V and 4 bases from J, the junction contained 7 bases not matched to a gene. This CDR3 is built from 15 residues. Germline V gene data show CDR1 as SGHRS and CDR2 as YFSETQ. The CDR3 protein is CASSLIGGSGETQYF. DNA of the CDR3: TGCGCCAGCAGCTTGATAGGGGGCTCGGGAGAGACCCAGTACTTC.

The rearrangement joins TRBV9 to TRBJ2-7; TRBD2 is a possible D gene (5 bases). V was pared by 4 bases and J by 3 bases, with 17 bases between. Germline assignment: CDR1 SGDLS and CDR2 YYNGEE. The CDR3 runs to 15 residues. For the CDR3, the DNA is TGTGCCAGCAGCCCTTTTTCGGGGAGTGGCTACGAGCAGTACTTC. It translates to CASSPFSGSGYEQYF.

The chain employs TRBV5-4 and TRBJ2-5, with 10 bases aligning to TRBD2. There are 17 residues in the CDR3. V lost 1 base, J lost 0 bases, and 6 bases stayed unmatched. The germline V gene encodes CDR1 SGHNT and CDR2 YYREEE (reference sequence). This CDR3 reads CASSLFGAGGYQETQYF. The CDR3 DNA sequence: TGTGCCAGCAGCTTGTTCGGAGCGGGAGGGTACCAAGAGACCCAGTACTTC.

The chain couples TRBV27 to TRBJ2-7, with a possible D match to TRBD2 (6 bases). The germline CDR1 and CDR2 sequences are MNHEY and SMNVEV (reference sequence). Trimming took 6 bases from V and 3 from J, leaving 18 bases between them. This CDR3 comprises 15 residues. The CDR3 nucleotides are TGTGCCAGCAGCTTGAGTGGAGGGAGTGGCTACGAGCAGTACTTC. It specifies CASSLSGGSGYEQYF.

The rearrangement uses TRBV19 and TRBJ2-7, with D possibly TRBD1 on 7 matching bases. Germline V CDR1 and CDR2: LNHDA, SQIVND (reference sequence). The CDR3 contains 17 residues. The V end lost 5 bases, the J end lost 0 bases, and 20 bases lay between the germline ends. The CDR3 sequence: CASSPMGLGQSSYEQYF. CDR3 coding DNA: TGTGCCAGTAGTCCAATGGGACTGGGACAGAGCTCCTACGAGCAGTACTTC. The full variable domain, rest sourced from reference TRBV19 and TRBJ2-7, is DGGITQSPKYLFRKEGQNVTLSCEQNLNHDAMYWYRQDPGQGLRLIYYSQIVNDFQKGDIAEGYSVSREKKESFPLTVTSAQKNPTAFYLCASSPMGLGQSSYEQYFGPGTRLTVT.